Following are 5 T cell receptor beta chains from one sample sequenced in a study of shared clonotypes between healthy human individuals. The table came from immunoSEQ multiplex PCR; TCRdb's copy has only in-frame clones and leaves some out. There are a few million clones in the sample; around 93% occur only once, and 0.37% lies in the top ten. The sample consisted of naive CD4+ T cells from PBMCs. Subset of the sample: CD45RA+ positively selected. These receptors were obtained from a young man in good health. Some clones in this sample may be carry-over from other donors' samples.

The V call is TRBV28, the J call TRBJ2-3; TRBD2 aligns across 8 bases. CDR3 length equals 16 residues. V gave up 3 bases and J gave up 5 bases; unmatched junction bases: 10. Germline V gene data show CDR1 as MDHEN and CDR2 as SYDVKM. The CDR3 coding sequence is TGTGCCAGCAGTTTTCCGAGCGGGAGTTCCGGAGATACGCAGTATTTT. This translates into CASSFPSGSSGDTQYF.

This clone was detected once. The V call is TRBV18, the J call TRBJ2-1; D remains ambiguous. The V and J ends lost 4 bases and 6 bases respectively, with 13 bases between them. Germline CDR1 reads KGHSH; CDR2 reads LQKENI. The CDR3 consists of 14 residues. The CDR3 is CASSLLTQANEQFF. The CDR3 bases are TGTGCCAGCTCACTTCTTACCCAGGCCAATGAGCAGTTCTTC. Drawing the rest from reference TRBV18 and TRBJ2-1, the complete variable domain is NAGVMQNPRHLVRRRGQEARLRCSPMKGHSHVYWYRQLPEEGLKFMVYLQKENIIDESGMPKERFSAEFPKEGPSILRIQQVVRGDSAAYFCASSLLTQANEQFFGPGTRLTVL.

Worth noting for this clone: In the same sample, other DNA sequences code for this CDR3. The chain uses TRBV7-9 and TRBJ1-5; D is undetermined. Germline CDR1 SEHNR, CDR2 FQNEAQ (reference sequence). V was trimmed by 4 bases and J by 6 bases, leaving 7 bases between them. CDR3 size: 12 residues. DNA of the CDR3: TGTGCCAGCAGCTCACAAGGTCAGCCCCAGCATTTT. It specifies CASSSQGQPQHF.

This clone was found once. The chain uses TRBV4-2 and TRBJ2-1; D call uncertain. V lost 7 bases and J lost 4, with 17 bases in between. The CDR3 length is 15 residues. The germline gives CDR1 LGHNA, CDR2 YNFKEQ. The CDR3 region has the DNA TGTGCCAGCACCTCAACTGAGCAAGGATACAATGAGCAGTTCTTC. Protein product: CASTSTEQGYNEQFF.

The chain combines TRBV19 with TRBJ1-2, with 11 bases matching TRBD1. The germline V gene has CDR1 LNHDA and CDR2 SQIVND (reference sequence). The ends lost 5 bases at V and 6 bases at J; junction bases unmatched: 8. The CDR3 consists of 15 residues. CDR3 sequence: CASSDRDRGSDGYTF. In nucleotides, the CDR3 is TGTGCCAGTAGTGACCGGGACAGGGGGTCCGATGGCTACACCTTC.